The source of this T cell receptor beta chain is a study of T-cell reconstitution after alpha-beta-depleted transplantation in children. Study-level findings and limits: At day 60, the high TCRbeta diversity found in some patients originated from recipient T cells and thymic progenitors that had survived. T-cell numbers and diversity one year post-transplant derived largely from freshly generated T cells. As was reported, about two months after transplant, alpha-beta T cells came from several hundred expanded graft clones.

The CDR3 runs to 15 residues. Germline V gene sequence: CDR1 SGDLS, CDR2 YYNGEE. The J segment lost 7 bases and the V segment lost 3 bases, leaving 8 bases of the junction unmatched. Using unique molecular identifiers, the investigators prepared the TCRbeta library. Via MiXCR, TCRdb re-called the PCR reads, giving one row per CDR3 protein. The sample lists a few hundred thousand distinct CDR3 sequences, 10% to 15% seen once, with 2.2% in the top ten. A remark on this clonotype: Its target is unknown.

This material consisted of PBMCs, mostly from graft donor cells, taken 360 days after TCRalphabeta/CD19-depleted stem cell transplant. The V gene is TRBV9, the J gene TRBJ2-7, with 12 nucleotides matching TRBD2. This sequence was found in a male patient younger than 18 who had a stem cell transplant for acute myeloid leukemia, so the T cells may come from the graft donor. CDR3 coding DNA: TGTGCCAGCAGCGCGACTAGCGGGAGCTTGAGGGAGCAGTACTTC. The encoded protein is CASSATSGSLREQYF.